These 3 T cell receptor beta chains share one sample of origin, sequenced in a study of T cells after yellow fever vaccination. Via MiXCR, TCRdb re-called the 5' RACE reads, giving one row per CDR3 protein. The sample lists about 10,000 distinct CDR3 sequences, around 4.8% occurring once. The sample in question was PBMCs, either bulk or a sorted T-cell subset (CD4+, CD8+, memory, or dextramer-sorted; not recorded which), obtained around 14 days after the first yellow fever vaccination. All receptors derive from a man younger than 35 who received the YFV17D yellow fever vaccine.

This clonotype was seen many times. The chain employs TRBV7-6 and TRBJ2-5; D call uncertain. V was shortened by 5 bases and J by 7 bases, with 17 bases between the two germline ends. This CDR3 is 14 amino acids long. CDR1 is SGHVS, CDR2 FNYEAQ, per germline. This CDR3 is CASSPYAARVTQYF. The CDR3, as DNA: TGTGCCAGCAGCCCCTACGCAGCCCGGGTGACCCAGTACTTC.

This clonotype is classed as medium-sized. CDR3 sequence (DNA): TGTGCCAGCAGCCCTAGACGACAAGAGACCCAGTACTTC. Translation gives CASSPRRQETQYF. The chain combines TRBV7-2 with TRBJ2-5; D is ambiguous. CDR3 length: 13 residues. From germline, CDR1 is SGHTA and CDR2 FQGNSA. V was cut by 5 bases and J by 2 bases, with 9 bases left in between.

Many counts were recorded for this clonotype. The chain carries TRBV4-3 and TRBJ2-3; 8 positions match TRBD1. The CDR3 is 16 residues long. The junction had 9 bases not matched to a gene; V was cut back by 3 bases and J by 4 bases. Germline CDR1 and CDR2: LGHNA and YSLEER. CDR3 DNA: TGCGCCAGCAGCCAGGAAGGGACAGGAGGAGCAGATACGCAGTATTTT. Protein product: CASSQEGTGGADTQYF.